Listed here is a single T cell receptor (beta chain). The data are from a study of T cell changes during pregnancy in multiple sclerosis. Assay: immunoSEQ multiplex PCR; the TCRdb copy retains only in-frame clones and omits some. The table has tens of thousands of clones, about 95% seen once. The CDR3 loop spans 14 amino acids. Germline V lookup: CDR1 MGHRA, CDR2 YSYEKL. V was clipped by 4 bases and J by 2 bases; unmatched bases: 2. This chain connects TRBV4-1 to TRBJ1-2, with 9 bases matching TRBD1. Sequencing was performed on CD4+ T cells from peripheral blood mononuclear cells, taken in the second trimester of pregnancy. The clonotype originates from a female donor with multiple sclerosis, enrolled in a pregnancy study. The CDR3 region is CASSLGQGNYGYTF. The CDR3 DNA reads TGCGCCAGCAGCCTCGGACAGGGGAACTATGGCTACACCTTC.